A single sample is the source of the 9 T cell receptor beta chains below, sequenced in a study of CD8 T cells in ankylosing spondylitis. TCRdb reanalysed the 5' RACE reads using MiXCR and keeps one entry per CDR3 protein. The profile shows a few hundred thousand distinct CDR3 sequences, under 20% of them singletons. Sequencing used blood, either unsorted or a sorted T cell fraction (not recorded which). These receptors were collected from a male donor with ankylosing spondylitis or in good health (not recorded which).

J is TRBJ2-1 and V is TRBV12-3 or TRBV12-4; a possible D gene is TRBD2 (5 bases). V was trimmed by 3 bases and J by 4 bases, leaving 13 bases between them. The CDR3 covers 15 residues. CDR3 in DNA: TGTGCCAGCAGTTTTTCAGCGGATTTATACAATGAGCAGTTCTTC. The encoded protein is CASSFSADLYNEQFF.

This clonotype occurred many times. CDR3 residues: CASSHRDGLYEQYF. In DNA form, the CDR3 reads TGTGCCAGCAGCCACCGGGACGGGCTCTACGAGCAGTACTTC. The J gene is TRBJ2-7, the V gene TRBV7-2; D may correspond to TRBD1 or TRBD2 (5 bases each). Trimming pared 5 bases from V and 3 bases from J, leaving 14 bases between. Germline V CDR1 and CDR2: SGHTA, FQGNSA. This CDR3 has 14 amino acids.

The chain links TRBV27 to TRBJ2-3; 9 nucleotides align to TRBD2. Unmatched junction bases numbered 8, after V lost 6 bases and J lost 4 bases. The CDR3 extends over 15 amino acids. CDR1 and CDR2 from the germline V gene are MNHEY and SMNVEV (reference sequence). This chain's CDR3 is CASSTLAGVADTQYF. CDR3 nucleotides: TGTGCCAGCAGCACATTAGCGGGAGTTGCAGATACGCAGTATTTT.

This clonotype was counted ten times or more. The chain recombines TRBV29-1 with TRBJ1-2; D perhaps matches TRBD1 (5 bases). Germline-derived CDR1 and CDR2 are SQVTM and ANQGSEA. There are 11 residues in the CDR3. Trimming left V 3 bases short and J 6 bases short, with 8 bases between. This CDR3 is CSVEGGNGYTF. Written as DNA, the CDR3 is TGCAGCGTTGAGGGGGGGAATGGCTACACCTTC.

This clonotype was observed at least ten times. Here the CDR3 reads CASSLTSGSSYEQYF. The DNA for the CDR3 is TGCGCCAGCAGCTTGACTAGCGGGAGCTCCTACGAGCAGTACTTC. The chain employs TRBV5-1 and TRBJ2-7; 11 bases agree with TRBD2. V lost 1 base, J lost 0 bases, and 0 bases stayed unmatched. The CDR3 totals 15 residues. Germline assignment: CDR1 SGHRS and CDR2 YFSETQ.

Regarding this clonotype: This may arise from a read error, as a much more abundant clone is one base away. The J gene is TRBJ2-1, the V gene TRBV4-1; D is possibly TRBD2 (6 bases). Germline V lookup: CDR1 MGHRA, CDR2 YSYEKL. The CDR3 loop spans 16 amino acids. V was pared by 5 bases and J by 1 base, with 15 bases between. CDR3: CASSTRLEGSYNEQFF. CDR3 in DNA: TGCGCCAGCAGCACTCGACTGGAGGGGTCCTACAATGAGCAGTTCTTC.

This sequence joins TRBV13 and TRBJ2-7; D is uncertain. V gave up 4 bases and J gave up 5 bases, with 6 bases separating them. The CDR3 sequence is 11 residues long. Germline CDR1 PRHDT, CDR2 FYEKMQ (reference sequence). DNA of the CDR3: TGTGCCAGCAGCTCAGACCACGAGCAGTACTTC. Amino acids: CASSSDHEQYF.

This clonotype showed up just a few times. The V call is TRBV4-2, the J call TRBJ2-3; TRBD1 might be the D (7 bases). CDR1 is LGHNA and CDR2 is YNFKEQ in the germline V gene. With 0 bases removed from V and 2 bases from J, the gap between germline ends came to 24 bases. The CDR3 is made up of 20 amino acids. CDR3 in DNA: TGTGCCAGCAGCCAAGACAGGGGGTCGTTGGGGGGAGGCACCACAGATACGCAGTATTTT. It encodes CASSQDRGSLGGGTTDTQYF.

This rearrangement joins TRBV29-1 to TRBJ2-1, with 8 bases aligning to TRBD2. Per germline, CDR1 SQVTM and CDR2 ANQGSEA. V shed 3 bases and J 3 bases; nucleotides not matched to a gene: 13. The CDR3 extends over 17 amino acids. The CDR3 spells CSVEEFGGSGGYNEQFF. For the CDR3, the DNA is TGCAGCGTTGAGGAGTTTGGAGGGAGCGGGGGCTACAATGAGCAGTTCTTC.